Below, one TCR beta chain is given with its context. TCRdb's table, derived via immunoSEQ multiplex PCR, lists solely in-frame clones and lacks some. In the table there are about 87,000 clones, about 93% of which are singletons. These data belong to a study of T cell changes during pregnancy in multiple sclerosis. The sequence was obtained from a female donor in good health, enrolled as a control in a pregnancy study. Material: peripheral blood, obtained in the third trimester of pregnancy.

In DNA form, the CDR3 reads TGTGCCAGCAGGGAGGGCAAGGCTAATGAAAAACTGTTTTTT. This encodes CASREGKANEKLFF. This chain links TRBV6-1 with TRBJ1-4; D unresolved. Germline CDR1 MNHNS, CDR2 SASEGT. This CDR3 has 14 amino acids. V dropped 6 bases and J dropped 3 bases, with 11 bases sitting between them.